Below, 19 T cell receptor beta chains from the same sample are listed, as sequenced in a study of breast tumors, draining lymph nodes, adjacent tissues. Samples came from axillary lymph nodes draining the breast cancer. MiXCR was run by TCRdb on the multiplex PCR reads, yielding one entry per CDR3 protein. The sample shows approximately 280,000 distinct CDR3 sequences, 30% to 35% of them seen only once. The sequencing sample was made of axillary lymph node tissue. These receptors were taken from a female donor with breast cancer. Some clones in this sample may be carry-over from other donors' samples.

This clonotype was found many times. This chain connects TRBV7-3 to TRBJ2-2; TRBD1 might be the D (7 bases). The CDR3 totals 16 residues. Germline lookup yields CDR1 SGHTA and CDR2 FQGTGA. Between the trimmed V and J ends, which lost 6 bases and 3 bases, there was a span of 17 bases. In DNA, the CDR3 is TGTGCCAGCAGTTCCCAGGGGGGTATGGACACCGGGGAGCTGTTTTTT. Amino acids: CASSSQGGMDTGELFF. Based on the CDR3 plus reference TRBV7-3 and TRBJ2-2, the full variable domain is GAGVSQTPSNKVTEKGKYVELRCDPISGHTALYWYRQSLGQGPEFLIYFQGTGAADDSGLPNDRFFAVRPEGSVSTLKIQRTERGDSAVYLCASSSQGGMDTGELFFGEGSRLTVL.

This clonotype was detected once. The chain carries TRBV27 and TRBJ2-3; TRBD2 matches at 10 bases. Germline trimming cut 2 bases from V and 7 bases from J; bases unmatched to any gene: 6. Germline lookup yields CDR1 MNHEY and CDR2 SMNVEV (reference sequence). This CDR3 spans 15 amino acids. The chain's CDR3 is CASSLGSGRVYTQYF. The DNA of the CDR3 is TGTGCCAGCAGTTTAGGGAGCGGGAGGGTGTATACGCAGTATTTT.

This chain uses TRBV4-1 with TRBJ2-5, with TRBD1 matching 9 bases. Germline V gene lookup returns CDR1 MGHRA and CDR2 YSYEKL. J gave up 5 bases and V 1 base, and 8 bases lay outside the gene matches. The CDR3 has 16 amino acids. The chain's CDR3 is CASSQGDRASHETQYF. CDR3 nucleotide sequence: TGCGCCAGCAGCCAAGGGGACAGGGCATCCCACGAGACCCAGTACTTC.

This clonotype appeared many times. The chain employs TRBV20-1 and TRBJ2-3; 14 bases are a match to TRBD2. The CDR3 extends over 14 amino acids. The germline V gene encodes CDR1 DFQATT and CDR2 SNEGSKA (reference sequence). Trimming cost V 5 bases and J 5 bases; bases outside gene matches: 3. The CDR3, as DNA: TGCAGTGCTCCGGGACTAGCGGGAGTAGATACGCAGTATTTT. It encodes CSAPGLAGVDTQYF.

This clonotype appeared a few times. The chain combines TRBV5-6 with TRBJ2-1; 13 bases fit TRBD2. The length of the CDR3 is 16 residues. In germline, CDR1 is SGHDT, CDR2 YYEEEE. Trimming at V came to 1 base and at J to 7 bases, leaving 5 bases not matched to a gene. CDR3 DNA sequence: TGTGCCAGCAGCTTGAGGACTAGCGGGAGTAGGAATGAGCAGTTCTTC. Translating it yields CASSLRTSGSRNEQFF.

This clonotype was counted only a few times. The junction departs from germline at one end; a sequencing error may be responsible. The chain has TRBV9 and TRBJ2-5, with TRBD1 matching 7 bases. Germline CDR1 SGDLS, CDR2 YYNGEE. The CDR3 spans 14 residues. In nucleotides, the CDR3 is TGTGCCAGCAGCGCCGGGACAGCTAAAGAGACCCAGTCCTTC. Protein: CASSAGTAKETQSF.

This clonotype was seen ten or more times. The chain links TRBV20-1 to TRBJ2-1; TRBD2 matches at 8 bases. Germline V gives CDR1 DFQATT, CDR2 SNEGSKA (reference sequence). This CDR3 is 16 amino acids long. V lost 4 bases and J lost 6; bases outside the gene matches: 14. The CDR3 is CSATSLAVGKGNEQFF. CDR3 DNA sequence: TGCAGTGCTACGTCACTAGCGGTGGGGAAAGGCAATGAGCAGTTCTTC.

Ten or more counts support this clonotype. The chain is built from TRBV4-1 and TRBJ2-5, with D possibly matching TRBD2 (6 bases). Trimming removed 2 bases from V and 1 base from J, with 11 bases in between. Germline V gene lookup returns CDR1 MGHRA and CDR2 YSYEKL. The CDR3 runs to 15 residues. The CDR3 spells CASSQMGGIQETQYF. The CDR3 DNA sequence: TGCGCCAGCAGCCAAATGGGGGGAATCCAAGAGACCCAGTACTTC.

This clonotype was recorded once. The V call is TRBV20-1, the J call TRBJ1-6, with a tentative D call TRBD1 (6 bases). V lost 5 bases and J lost 8, with 13 bases in between. The CDR3 runs to 13 residues. Per germline, CDR1 DFQATT and CDR2 SNEGSKA (reference sequence). CDR3 loop: CSAYRDGDSPLHF. CDR3 sequence (DNA): TGCAGTGCTTACAGGGACGGAGATTCACCCCTCCACTTT.

This clonotype was counted ten times or more. The chain has TRBV27 and TRBJ2-3; the D is unclear. The germline V gene has CDR1 MNHEY and CDR2 SMNVEV (reference sequence). Between the trimmed V and J ends, which lost 2 bases and 5 bases, there was a span of 11 bases. The length of the CDR3 is 14 residues. This CDR3 is CASSLRQARDTQYF. In nucleotides, the CDR3 is TGTGCCAGCAGTTTAAGGCAAGCGCGAGATACGCAGTATTTT.

The chain carries TRBV12-3 or TRBV12-4 and TRBJ2-7; 8 nucleotides align to TRBD1. The CDR3 is 14 residues long. Trimming removed 10 bases from V and 0 bases from J; junction bases left unmatched: 8. The DNA for the CDR3 is TGTGCCACCTCCCGGGACAGGACCTCCTACGAGCAGTACTTC. Protein sequence: CATSRDRTSYEQYF.

This clonotype was observed a few times. This chain connects TRBV20-1 to TRBJ2-2; 13 bases line up with TRBD2. The CDR3 length is 17 residues. The germline gives CDR1 DFQATT, CDR2 SNEGSKA (reference sequence). V gave up 6 bases and J gave up 2 bases; unmatched junction bases: 9. Here the CDR3 reads CSAPTSGRSDNTGELFF. The CDR3 DNA is TGCAGTGCCCCGACTAGCGGGAGGTCGGATAACACCGGGGAGCTGTTTTTT.

The chain has TRBV20-1 and TRBJ2-3, with 9 nucleotides matching TRBD2. CDR3 length: 20 amino acids. The germline V gene has CDR1 DFQATT and CDR2 SNEGSKA (reference sequence). The ends lost 0 bases at V and 8 bases at J; junction bases unmatched: 24. The CDR3 coding sequence is TGCAGTGCTAGAGATCCCCACTCCCCCAGGCTAGCGGGAAGGGGGGGTACGCAGTATTTT. The encoded protein is CSARDPHSPRLAGRGGTQYF.

This clonotype was found many times. The chain couples TRBV6-5 to TRBJ2-2; D possibly corresponds to TRBD2 (5 bases). This CDR3 contains 17 residues. Trimming took off 5 bases at V and 3 bases at J, with 19 bases between the two ends. From germline, CDR1 is MNHEY and CDR2 SVGAGI. CDR3 in DNA: TGTGCCAGCAGTCGGACTTCATCAGAGTTCTACACCGGGGAGCTGTTTTTT. Its protein is CASSRTSSEFYTGELFF.

With regard to this clonotype: A much larger clone sits a single nucleotide away, making a read error possible. This chain joins TRBV10-2 and TRBJ2-2, with 9 positions matching TRBD1. CDR1 WSHSY and CDR2 SAAADI come from the germline V gene. The CDR3 spans 13 residues. The CDR3 loop is CASRGQGTGELSF. The CDR3, as DNA: TGCGCCAGCCGGGGACAGGGAACCGGGGAGCTGTCTTTT.

At least ten counts were recorded for this clonotype. The chain has TRBV20-1 and TRBJ2-1; 13 bases line up with TRBD2. Trimming removed 5 bases from V and 7 bases from J; junction bases left unmatched: 8. This CDR3 region has 15 residues. CDR1 DFQATT and CDR2 SNEGSKA come from the germline V gene (reference sequence). CDR3 DNA sequence: TGCAGTGCTCAAGCAACTAGCGGGAGGGTTAATGAGCAGTTCTTC. As protein: CSAQATSGRVNEQFF.

The sample holds many counts of this clonotype. The chain has TRBV2 and TRBJ2-7; maybe TRBD1 (5 bases). The CDR3 runs to 14 residues. CDR1 is SNHLY, CDR2 FYNNEI, per germline. Trimming removed 1 base at V and 7 bases at J, with 14 bases between. CDR3 DNA: TGTGCCAGCAGTGAAGTTGCAGGGCGGCGGGAGCAGTACTTC. Amino acids: CASSEVAGRREQYF.

The V call is TRBV29-1, the J call TRBJ2-7; 9 nucleotides line up with TRBD2. V trimming: 5 bases; J trimming: 2 bases; junction bases outside the gene matches: 7. Germline assignment: CDR1 SQVTM and CDR2 ANQGSEA. The CDR3 has 14 residues. CDR3 bases: TGCAGCGTTACCCTGACTAGCGGCGCCTACGAGCAGTACTTC. Protein product: CSVTLTSGAYEQYF.

Many counts were recorded for this clonotype. This chain uses TRBV4-1 with TRBJ2-2; TRBD1 is a possible D gene (6 bases). Germline CDR1 MGHRA, CDR2 YSYEKL. V was pared by 8 bases and J by 4 bases, with 8 bases between. The CDR3 length is 12 residues. CDR3 protein: CASPGATGELFF. In DNA form, the CDR3 reads TGCGCCAGCCCAGGGGCCACCGGGGAGCTGTTTTTT.